The sample holds many counts of the clone carrying this TCR beta chain. Its antigen is as yet unknown. This specimen comes from a study of Graves' ophthalmopathy and Graves' hyperthyroidism. Germline values: CDR1 MGHDK, CDR2 SYGVNS. Deletions cut 8 bases from V and 0 bases from J, with 13 bases between. The length of the CDR3 is 14 residues. A roughly 10 ml volume of fresh peripheral blood provided the PBMCs. The sequenced template was RNA, covering the TCR beta CDR3 region. The library came from an HTBI-primed first-round RT-PCR and a second-round multiplex PCR. TCRdb recomputed calls from the multiplex PCR reads with MiXCR, one row per CDR3 protein. Among approximately 700,000 distinct CDR3 sequences listed, 35% to 50% were seen once. Regarding the study as a whole: Most expanded clonotypes in thyroid above 0.001 frequency also showed up in blood. In separating ophthalmopathy from stable hyperthyroidism, a 13-signature model achieved roughly 89% sensitivity and around 81% specificity.

Material for sequencing was peripheral blood. V gene TRBV25-1 combines with J gene TRBJ1-1; D gene uncertain. This TCR was sampled from an adult man with Graves' ophthalmopathy. The CDR3 DNA follows: TGTGCCAGCGACCCTGGAGAGATGAACACTGAAGCTTTCTTT. The encoded protein is CASDPGEMNTEAFF. Looking up the rest from reference TRBV25-1 and TRBJ1-1 gives the full variable domain: EADIYQTPRYLVIGTGKKITLECSQTMGHDKMYWYQQDPGMELHLIHYSYGVNSTEKGDLSSESTVSRIRTEHFPLTLESARPSHTSQYLCASDPGEMNTEAFFGQGTRLTVV.